Detailed here is one T cell receptor beta chain. This entry comes from a study of control samples from healthy donors and cancer patients. Clones were read by immunoSEQ multiplex PCR, and TCRdb kept only the in-frame ones, dropping some. The table shows roughly 130,000 clones, with 70% to 90% occurring only once. Germline V lookup: CDR1 SGHRS, CDR2 YFSETQ. CDR3 length equals 14 residues. J lost 3 bases, V lost 5 bases, and 6 bases had no gene match. The sequencing input was blood. This TCR was recovered from a man over 45 in good health. The chain carries TRBV5-1 and TRBJ2-5; 8 bases agree with TRBD1. CDR3 sequence reads: CASRAGQVEETQYF. The CDR3 DNA follows: TGCGCCAGCAGGGCGGGACAGGTAGAAGAGACCCAGTACTTC.